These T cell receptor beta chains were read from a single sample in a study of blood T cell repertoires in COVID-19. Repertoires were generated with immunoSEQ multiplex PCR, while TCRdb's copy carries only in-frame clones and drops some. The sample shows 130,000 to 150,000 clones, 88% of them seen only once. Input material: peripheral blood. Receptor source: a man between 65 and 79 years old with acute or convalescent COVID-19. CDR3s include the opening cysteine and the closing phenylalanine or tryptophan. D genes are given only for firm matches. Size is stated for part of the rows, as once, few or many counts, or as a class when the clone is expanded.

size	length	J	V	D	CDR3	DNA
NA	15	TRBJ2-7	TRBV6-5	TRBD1	CASSYSPGQSYEQYF	TGTGCCAGCAGTTACTCTCCGGGACAGTCCTACGAGCAGTACTTC
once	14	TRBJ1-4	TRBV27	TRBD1	CASSEGQGNEKLFF	TGTGCCAGCAGTGAGGGACAGGGGAATGAAAAACTGTTTTTT
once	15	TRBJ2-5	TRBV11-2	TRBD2	CASSLQYGREETQYF	TGTGCCAGCAGCTTACAGTACGGGAGGGAAGAGACCCAGTACTTC
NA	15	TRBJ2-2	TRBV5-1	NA	CASSLGLLRTGELFF	TGCGCCAGCAGCTTGGGGCTACTCAGGACTGGGGAGCTGTTTTTT
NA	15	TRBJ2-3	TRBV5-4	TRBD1	CASNLRTGSTDTQYF	TGTGCCAGCAACCTAAGGACAGGGAGCACAGATACGCAGTATTTT
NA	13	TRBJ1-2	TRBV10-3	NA	CAISELEGAGYTF	TGTGCCATCAGTGAGTTGGAAGGGGCTGGCTACACCTTC
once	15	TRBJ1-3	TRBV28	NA	CASSFRQRPRNTIYF	TGTGCCAGCAGTTTTCGGCAGCGACCTCGAAACACCATATATTTT
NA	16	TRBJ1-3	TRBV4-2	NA	CASSHPGESAGNTIYF	TGTGCCAGCAGCCACCCAGGGGAGTCGGCAGGAAACACCATATATTTT
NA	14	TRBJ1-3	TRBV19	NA	CASVRGSSGNTIYF	TGTGCCAGCGTTAGGGGGAGCTCTGGAAACACCATATATTTT
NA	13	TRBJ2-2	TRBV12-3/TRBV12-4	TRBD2	CASAGVIAGELFF	TGTGCTTCAGCGGGGGTAATCGCCGGGGAGCTGTTTTTT
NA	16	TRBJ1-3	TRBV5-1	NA	CASSLGAGTTGNTIYF	TGCGCCAGCAGTCTGGGGGCCGGGACGACCGGAAACACCATATATTTT
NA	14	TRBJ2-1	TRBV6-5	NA	CASSSDREGNEQFF	TGTGCCAGCAGTTCGGACAGGGAGGGGAATGAGCAGTTCTTC
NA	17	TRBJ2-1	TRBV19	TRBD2	CASSMRLAGGPFNEQFF	TGTGCCAGTAGTATGAGACTAGCGGGGGGCCCATTCAATGAGCAGTTCTTC
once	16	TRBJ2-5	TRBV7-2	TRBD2	CASSFRAGGAIETQYF	TGTGCCAGCAGCTTTCGCGCGGGGGGCGCGATCGAGACCCAGTACTTC
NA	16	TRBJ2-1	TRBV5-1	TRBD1	CASSLLPGTGMDEQFF	TGCGCCAGCAGCTTGTTACCCGGGACAGGGATGGATGAGCAGTTCTTC
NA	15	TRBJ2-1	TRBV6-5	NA	CASSYSGASYNEQFF	TGTGCCAGCAGTTACTCAGGGGCCTCCTACAATGAGCAGTTCTTC
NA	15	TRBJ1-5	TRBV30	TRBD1	CAWSVRGLVNQPQHF	TGTGCCTGGAGTGTGAGGGGGCTTGTCAATCAGCCCCAGCATTTT
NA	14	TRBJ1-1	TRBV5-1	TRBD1	CASSLASGGTEAFF	TGCGCCAGCAGCTTGGCTTCAGGGGGCACTGAAGCTTTCTTT
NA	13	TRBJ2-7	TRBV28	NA	CASSLGQNYEQYF	TGTGCCAGCAGTTTGGGGCAGAACTACGAGCAGTACTTC
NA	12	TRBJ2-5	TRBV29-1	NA	CSVRPSGETQYF	TGCAGCGTCCGTCCGAGCGGGGAGACCCAGTACTTC
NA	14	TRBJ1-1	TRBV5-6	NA	CASSLLAGNTEAFF	TGTGCCAGCAGCTTGTTGGCGGGGAACACTGAAGCTTTCTTT
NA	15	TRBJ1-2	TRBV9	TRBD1	CASSVAQGAFYGYTF	TGTGCCAGCAGCGTAGCGCAGGGGGCGTTCTATGGCTACACCTTC
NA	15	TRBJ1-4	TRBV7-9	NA	CASSSRRGYNEKLFF	TGTGCCAGCAGCTCGCGACGGGGTTATAATGAAAAACTGTTTTTT
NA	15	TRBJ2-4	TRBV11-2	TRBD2	CASSLTSGGLNIQYF	TGTGCCAGCAGCTTAACTAGCGGGGGGCTAAACATTCAGTACTTC
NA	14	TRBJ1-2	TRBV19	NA	CASRPDGTYYGYTF	TGTGCCAGTAGGCCGGACGGGACTTACTATGGCTACACCTTC
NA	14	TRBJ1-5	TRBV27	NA	CASSLRGGSQPQHF	TGTGCCAGCAGTTTACGGGGGGGGAGTCAGCCCCAGCATTTT
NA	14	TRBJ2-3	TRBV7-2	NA	CASSARSETDTQYF	TGTGCCAGCAGCGCCAGAAGCGAAACAGATACGCAGTATTTT
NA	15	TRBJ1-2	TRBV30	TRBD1	CAWSRGRGLPHGYTF	TGTGCCTGGAGCAGGGGCAGGGGGCTCCCCCATGGCTACACCTTC
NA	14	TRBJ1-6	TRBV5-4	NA	CASSFTGGPSPLHF	TGTGCCAGCAGCTTCACAGGCGGCCCTTCACCCCTCCACTTT
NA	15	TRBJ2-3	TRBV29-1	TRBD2	CSVDKKGLVTDTQYF	TGCAGCGTCGATAAAAAAGGACTAGTTACAGATACGCAGTATTTT
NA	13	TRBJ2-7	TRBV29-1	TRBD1	CSVGSQGVREQYF	TGCAGCGTTGGATCTCAGGGGGTTCGGGAGCAGTACTTC
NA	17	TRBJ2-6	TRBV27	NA	CASSSFALSSGANVLTF	TGTGCCAGCAGTTCCTTCGCGCTAAGCTCTGGGGCCAACGTCCTGACTTTC
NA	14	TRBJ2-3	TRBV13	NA	CASSFAGMVDTQYF	TGTGCCAGCAGCTTCGCAGGGATGGTAGATACGCAGTATTTT
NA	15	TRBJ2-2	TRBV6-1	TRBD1	CASSEQQGYTGELFF	TGTGCCAGCAGTGAACAACAGGGGTACACCGGGGAGCTGTTTTTT
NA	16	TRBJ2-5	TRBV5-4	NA	CASSRSGTPNQETQYF	TGTGCCAGCAGCCGGAGCGGGACACCGAACCAAGAGACCCAGTACTTC
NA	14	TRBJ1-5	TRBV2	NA	CASSEGQGGQPQHF	TGTGCCAGCAGTGAAGGGCAGGGAGGTCAGCCCCAGCATTTT
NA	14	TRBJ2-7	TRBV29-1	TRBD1	CSFEGQGPPYEQYF	TGCAGCTTTGAGGGACAGGGGCCTCCCTACGAGCAGTACTTC
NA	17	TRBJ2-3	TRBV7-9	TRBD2	CASSLRAGGRTTDTQYF	TGTGCCAGCAGCTTAAGAGCGGGGGGCAGGACCACAGATACGCAGTATTTT
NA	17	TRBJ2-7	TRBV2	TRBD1	CASSEARKVGQGSGQYF	TGTGCCAGCAGTGAAGCCCGCAAGGTGGGACAGGGTAGCGGGCAGTACTTC
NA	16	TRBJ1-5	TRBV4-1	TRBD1	CASSRSTGAGNQPQHF	TGCGCCAGCAGCCGAAGTACAGGGGCGGGCAATCAGCCCCAGCATTTT
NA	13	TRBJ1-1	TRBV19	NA	CASSAQTGQKAFF	TGTGCCAGTAGTGCCCAGACGGGACAAAAGGCTTTCTTT
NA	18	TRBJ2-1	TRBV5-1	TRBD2	CASSLGRLAGPVMGEQFF	TGCGCCAGCAGCTTGGGTAGACTAGCGGGCCCGGTGATGGGTGAGCAGTTCTTC
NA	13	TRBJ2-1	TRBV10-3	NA	CAISTELRGEQFF	TGTGCCATCAGTACAGAGCTGCGTGGTGAGCAGTTCTTC
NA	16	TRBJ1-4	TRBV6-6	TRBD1	CASRPGQGPRAVLLFF	TGTGCCAGCAGACCGGGACAGGGTCCTCGAGCGGTGCTACTGTTTTTT